These 22 T cell receptor beta chains were sequenced from one sample in a study of blood T cell repertoires in COVID-19. Generated by immunoSEQ multiplex PCR, the TCRdb table keeps only in-frame clones and is missing some. The sample has approximately 150,000 clones; approximately 81% are singletons. The sequencing input was PBMCs or T cells enriched from blood (not recorded which). Receptor source: a woman in her forties or fifties who had recovered from COVID-19.

Comment on this clone: The same CDR3 arises from other DNA sequences in this sample as well. J is TRBJ2-7 and V is TRBV27; 8 nucleotides align to TRBD1. The CDR3 runs 14 residues. Unmatched junction bases numbered 3, after V lost 3 bases and J lost 2 bases. Looked up from germline, CDR1 is MNHEY and CDR2 is SMNVEV (reference sequence). CDR3 DNA: TGTGCCAGCAGTTTTGGGACAGGCACCTACGAGCAGTACTTC. This sequence encodes CASSFGTGTYEQYF.

The chain employs TRBV6-2 or TRBV6-3 and TRBJ1-1, with a tentative D call TRBD1 (5 bases). Germline-derived CDR1 and CDR2 are MNHEY and SVGEGT. The CDR3 is 15 residues long. V lost 4 bases and J 1 base, leaving 13 bases between the germline ends. The CDR3 loop is CASSSAQVRNTEAFF. As DNA, the CDR3 is TGTGCCAGCAGTTCCGCACAGGTTCGGAACACTGAAGCTTTCTTT.

The chain has TRBV14 and TRBJ2-5; TRBD2 agrees at 8 bases. The CDR3 is 17 residues long. Losses at the gene ends were 3 bases for V and 2 bases for J; bases not matched to a gene: 11. Germline loops: CDR1 SGHDN, CDR2 FVKESK. The CDR3 nucleotides read TGTGCCAGCAGCCAGAAACGACTAGCGACTATACAAGAGACCCAGTACTTC. Amino acids: CASSQKRLATIQETQYF.

J is TRBJ2-3 and V is TRBV2, with unresolved D. Germline assignment: CDR1 SNHLY and CDR2 FYNNEI. Between the trimmed V and J ends, which lost 4 bases and 4 bases, there was a span of 6 bases. The CDR3 has 12 amino acids. CDR3 protein: CASSAFADTQYF. The CDR3 nucleotides are TGTGCCAGCAGTGCTTTCGCAGATACGCAGTATTTT.

This CDR3 reads CASSPLEGPFRTEAFF. In nucleotides, the CDR3 is TGTGCCAGCTCACCACTGGAGGGGCCCTTCCGGACTGAAGCTTTCTTT. This chain joins TRBV18 and TRBJ1-1; D may be TRBD1 (5 bases). Trimming cost V 1 base and J 5 bases, with 17 bases left between them. Germline assignment: CDR1 KGHSH and CDR2 LQKENI. The CDR3 sequence is 16 residues long.

The CDR3 is CASSYSAGGPYEQYF. DNA for the CDR3: TGTGCCAGCAGTTACTCTGCGGGAGGCCCCTACGAGCAGTACTTC. This sequence joins TRBV6-5 and TRBJ2-7, with TRBD2 identical over 8 bases. This CDR3 has 15 amino acids. Germline V gene data show CDR1 as MNHEY and CDR2 as SVGAGI. Unmatched junction bases numbered 3, after V lost 0 bases and J lost 2 bases.

The chain employs TRBV18 and TRBJ1-2; weak D call: TRBD1 (5 bases). Germline CDR1 and CDR2: KGHSH and LQKENI. The CDR3 runs to 14 residues. Trimming stripped 6 bases from V and 7 bases from J, with 18 bases between. CDR3 in amino acids: CASSPPDGGFGYTF. The CDR3 nucleotides are TGTGCCAGCTCTCCCCCCGATGGGGGGTTTGGCTACACCTTC.

V is TRBV24-1 and J is TRBJ2-2; D gene unclear. Germline V lookup: CDR1 KGHDR, CDR2 SFDVKD. Trimming stripped 10 bases from V and 0 bases from J, with 8 bases between. CDR3 size: 13 residues. DNA for the CDR3: TGTGCCACGAGCCCCGCGAACACCGGGGAGCTGTTTTTT. Translated, it gives CATSPANTGELFF.

In this sample, this clone turned up once. The CDR3 spells CASSWNLAGGINEQFF. The CDR3, as DNA: TGCGCCAGCAGCTGGAATCTAGCGGGAGGTATCAATGAGCAGTTCTTC. The chain combines TRBV5-1 with TRBJ2-1; 11 bases align to TRBD2. After removal of 3 bases from V and 6 bases from J, the junction contained 8 bases not matched to a gene. There are 16 residues in the CDR3. Germline CDR1 and CDR2: SGHRS and YFSETQ.

The V gene is TRBV6-5, the J gene TRBJ2-7; 7 bases fit TRBD1. Trimming cost V 0 bases and J 4 bases; bases outside gene matches: 6. From germline, CDR1 is MNHEY and CDR2 SVGAGI. The CDR3 spans 15 residues. CDR3 DNA: TGTGCCAGCAGTTACTCGAACAGGGGAGTATACGAGCAGTACTTC. It encodes CASSYSNRGVYEQYF.

The V call is TRBV29-1, the J call TRBJ2-3, with D perhaps matching TRBD2 (7 bases). The V gene lost 3 bases and the J gene lost 6 bases, with 10 bases spanning the gap. The CDR3 extends over 12 amino acids. Germline-derived CDR1 and CDR2 are SQVTM and ANQGSEA. The CDR3, as DNA: TGCAGCGTTGACAGGGGAGGGGATACGCAGTATTTT. Its protein is CSVDRGGDTQYF.

The V gene is TRBV7-9, the J gene TRBJ2-3; TRBD2 might be the D (5 bases). Germline assignment: CDR1 SEHNR and CDR2 FQNEAQ (reference sequence). V was clipped by 5 bases and J by 1 base, with 13 bases between them. The CDR3 is made up of 15 amino acids. DNA of the CDR3: TGTGCCAGCAGCCTTGGAGGAGCTGGCACAGATACGCAGTATTTT. As protein: CASSLGGAGTDTQYF.

This chain joins TRBV5-1 and TRBJ1-1, with TRBD1 matching over 9 bases. CDR1 SGHRS and CDR2 YFSETQ come from the germline V gene. The CDR3 totals 15 residues. The ends lost 4 bases at V and 1 base at J; junction bases unmatched: 5. The CDR3 here is CASSPGGQGNTEAFF. CDR3 DNA sequence: TGCGCCAGCAGCCCCGGGGGACAGGGGAACACTGAAGCTTTCTTT.

The V gene is TRBV28, the J gene TRBJ1-1; D is undetermined. The germline gives CDR1 MDHEN, CDR2 SYDVKM. CDR3 length equals 13 residues. The V end was cut by 5 bases, the J end by 4 bases, with 11 bases between. CDR3 protein: CASSPNRGTEAFF. CDR3 nucleotides: TGTGCCAGCAGTCCCAACCGGGGCACTGAAGCTTTCTTT.

The genes are TRBV6-6 and TRBJ2-3, with a weak D call TRBD1 (5 bases). Germline CDR1 reads MNHNY; CDR2 reads SVGAGI (reference sequence). The V and J ends lost 5 bases and 2 bases respectively, with 17 bases between them. CDR3 length: 16 amino acids. The CDR3 is CASSPRGTPTTDTQYF. CDR3 DNA: TGTGCCAGCAGTCCAAGGGGTACACCAACCACAGATACGCAGTATTTT.

The V gene is TRBV6-1, the J gene TRBJ1-1; tentative D call: TRBD1 (5 bases). This CDR3 has 14 amino acids. V lost 2 bases, J lost 3 bases, and 10 bases lay in between. Germline CDR1 reads MNHNS; CDR2 reads SASEGT. The CDR3 here is CASSEFGGDTEAFF. The CDR3 DNA follows: TGTGCCAGCAGTGAATTTGGAGGGGACACTGAAGCTTTCTTT.

The CDR3 here is CASSETTVAGQPQHF. CDR3 DNA: TGTGCCAGCAGTGAAACCACAGTAGCGGGGCAGCCCCAGCATTTT. The chain links TRBV6-1 to TRBJ1-5; D remains unclear. This CDR3 spans 15 amino acids. The germline V gene has CDR1 MNHNS and CDR2 SASEGT. Trimming removed 2 bases at V and 7 bases at J, with 15 bases between.

This clone was recorded only once. The genes are TRBV5-1 and TRBJ1-3; perhaps TRBD1 as D (5 bases). Trimming pared 5 bases from V and 0 bases from J, leaving 9 bases between. The germline CDR1 and CDR2 sequences are SGHRS and YFSETQ. The CDR3 runs to 14 residues. The CDR3 reads CASRLGGSGNTIYF. The CDR3 DNA reads as TGCGCCAGCAGGCTGGGGGGCTCTGGAAACACCATATATTTT.

The count of this clone is one. The J gene is TRBJ2-5, the V gene TRBV7-2; 9 positions agree with TRBD2. Trimming took 4 bases from V and 4 from J; bases not matched to a gene: 4. The CDR3 totals 14 residues. Germline values: CDR1 SGHTA, CDR2 FQGNSA. The DNA for the CDR3 is TGTGCCAGCAGCTCGGGACTAGCTAGAGAGACCCAGTACTTC. Translated: CASSSGLARETQYF. The whole variable domain, filled in from reference TRBV7-2 and TRBJ2-5, reads GAGVSQSPSNKVTEKGKDVELRCDPISGHTALYWYRQSLGQGLEFLIYFQGNSAPDKSGLPSDRFSAERTGGSVSTLTIQRTQQEDSAVYLCASSSGLARETQYFGPGTRLLVL.

The V call is TRBV19, the J call TRBJ1-5, with 8 bases fitting TRBD1. The CDR3 runs to 14 residues. V was pared by 6 bases and J by 8 bases, with 9 bases of the junction left unmatched. The germline V gene encodes CDR1 LNHDA and CDR2 SQIVND (reference sequence). The CDR3: CASRPDRGGKPQHF. The CDR3 DNA reads as TGTGCCAGTAGGCCCGACAGGGGTGGAAAGCCCCAGCATTTT.

The V and J genes are TRBV21-1 and TRBJ1-1; the table's D call, TRBD1, was not checked against the DNA. TRBV21-1 is classified as a pseudogene. The CDR3 is made up of 14 amino acids. This CDR3 reads CASTPTGWNTEAFF. The CDR3, as DNA: TGTGCCAGCACCCCGACAGGGTGGAACACTGAAGCTTTCTTT.

The chain is built from TRBV6-5 and TRBJ2-1, with TRBD2 identical over 12 bases. CDR1 is MNHEY, CDR2 SVGAGI, per germline. V lost 4 bases and J lost 5; bases outside the gene matches: 6. The CDR3 totals 16 residues. CDR3 coding DNA: TGTGCCAGCAGTTCCGCTAGCGGGAGGGCCCACAATGAGCAGTTCTTC. Translation gives CASSSASGRAHNEQFF.